This is a list of T cell receptor beta chains from one sample in a study of beta chain features in type 1 diabetes. This table comes from immunoSEQ multiplex PCR, and its TCRdb copy is limited to in-frame clones, with some not included. The sample has around 240,000 clones, 9.6% seen once; the top ten hold around 0.031%. Sequencing was carried out using naive CD4+ T cells from blood. These receptor sequences come from a woman in her late teens or twenties in good health. CDR3s include the opening cysteine and the closing phenylalanine or tryptophan. The D gene is left open where the match is weak. Only part of the rows carry a size: once, few, many, or a class if the clone is expanded.

15 | TRBJ2-2 | NA | few | TRBV11-2 | CASSLSRVNTGELFF | TGTGCCAGCAGCTTAAGCAGGGTTAACACCGGGGAGCTGTTTTTT
14 | TRBJ2-1 | NA | many | TRBV7-2 | CASSLSIAGDEQFF | TGTGCCAGCAGCCTTTCGATCGCGGGCGATGAGCAGTTCTTC
14 | TRBJ2-3 | NA | many | TRBV29-1 | CSAIVGLSTDTQYF | TGCAGCGCTATAGTGGGCCTTAGCACAGATACGCAGTATTTT
14 | TRBJ2-3 | NA | few | TRBV19 | CASSISPGADTQYF | TGTGCCAGTAGTATAAGCCCCGGGGCAGATACGCAGTATTTT
15 | TRBJ1-2 | TRBD1 | few | TRBV18 | CASSRTGQGPIGYTF | TGTGCCAGCTCACGAACGGGACAGGGACCTATAGGCTACACCTTC
14 | TRBJ1-2 | TRBD1 | NA | TRBV6-1 | CASSTRGDSFGYTF | TGTGCCAGCAGTACGCGGGGGGACAGTTTTGGCTACACCTTC
14 | TRBJ1-1 | NA | few | TRBV6-6 | CASSPTGRFAEAFF | TGTGCCAGCAGCCCCACAGGACGTTTCGCTGAAGCTTTCTTT
15 | TRBJ1-1 | NA | few | TRBV4-1 | CASSQDVWGDSEAFF | TGCGCCAGCAGCCAAGATGTTTGGGGGGATTCTGAAGCTTTCTTT
15 | TRBJ1-6 | TRBD1 | NA | TRBV4-2 | CASTSPTGGNSPLHF | TGTGCCAGCACTTCCCCAACAGGGGGTAATTCACCCCTCCACTTT
15 | TRBJ2-3 | NA | few | TRBV4-2 | CASSQGREDLYAQYF | TGTGCCAGCAGCCAAGGCAGGGAAGACCTATACGCGCAGTATTTT
15 | TRBJ1-1 | TRBD1 | NA | TRBV5-4 | CASSSKDRGNTEAFF | TGTGCCAGCAGCTCCAAGGACAGGGGGAACACTGAAGCTTTCTTT
15 | TRBJ2-2 | TRBD2 | few | TRBV6-1 | CASVLAGGNTGELFF | TGTGCCAGCGTATTGGCGGGGGGGAACACCGGGGAGCTGTTTTTT
15 | TRBJ1-6 | NA | NA | TRBV5-1 | CASSQNRNVNSPLHF | TGCGCCAGCAGCCAAAACAGAAACGTAAATTCACCCCTCCACTTT
14 | TRBJ2-4 | NA | many | TRBV4-1 | CASSARGSKNIQYF | TGCGCCAGCAGCGCTCGAGGGTCCAAAAACATTCAGTACTTC
14 | TRBJ2-2 | NA | NA | TRBV19 | CASTGGANTGELFF | TGTGCCAGTACAGGAGGGGCCAACACCGGGGAGCTGTTTTTT
15 | TRBJ2-1 | TRBD2 | few | TRBV5-4 | CASSKLAGGYNEQFF | TGTGCCAGCAGTAAACTAGCGGGAGGGTACAATGAGCAGTTCTTC